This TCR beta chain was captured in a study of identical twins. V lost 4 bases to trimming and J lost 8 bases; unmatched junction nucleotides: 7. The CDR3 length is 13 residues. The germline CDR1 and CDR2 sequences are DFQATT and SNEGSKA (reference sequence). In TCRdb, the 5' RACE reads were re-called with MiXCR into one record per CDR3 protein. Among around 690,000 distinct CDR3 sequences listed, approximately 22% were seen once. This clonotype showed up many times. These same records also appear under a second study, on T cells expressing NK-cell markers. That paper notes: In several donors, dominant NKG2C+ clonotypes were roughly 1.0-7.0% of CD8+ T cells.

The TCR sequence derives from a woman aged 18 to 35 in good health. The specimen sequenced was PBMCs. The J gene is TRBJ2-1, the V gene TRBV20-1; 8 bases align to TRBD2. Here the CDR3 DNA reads TGCAGTGCTAAGATAGCGGGAATGTATGAGCAGTTCTTC. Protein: CSAKIAGMYEQFF.